This T cell receptor (beta chain) emerged from a study of T cells in localized non-small cell lung cancer. This clone was picked up a small number of times. Its antigen is undetermined. Regarding the study as a whole: Detection in adjacent lung was observed for a median roughly 55 of the top 100 tumor clones. Increased T cell density in blood showed an association with longer overall survival. Exceeding tumor, uninvolved adjacent lung had the highest T cell clonality.

CDR1 is SGDLS, CDR2 YYNGEE, per germline. The CDR3 contains 14 residues. V lost 0 bases and J lost 9, with 13 bases in between. The table came from immunoSEQ multiplex PCR; TCRdb's copy has only in-frame clones and leaves some out. Found here are some 5,000 clones, roughly 28% of them singletons; the top ten hold roughly 4.5%. The sample here was lung tumor tissue, taken before any cancer treatment. V and J are TRBV9 and TRBJ2-1, with a weak D call TRBD2 (6 bases). The sequence came from a female donor of 60 years or more with stage I lung adenocarcinoma. Here the CDR3 DNA reads TGTGCCAGCAGCGTAGACCAGCCCGGGGGTGAGCAGTTCTTC. It encodes CASSVDQPGGEQFF.